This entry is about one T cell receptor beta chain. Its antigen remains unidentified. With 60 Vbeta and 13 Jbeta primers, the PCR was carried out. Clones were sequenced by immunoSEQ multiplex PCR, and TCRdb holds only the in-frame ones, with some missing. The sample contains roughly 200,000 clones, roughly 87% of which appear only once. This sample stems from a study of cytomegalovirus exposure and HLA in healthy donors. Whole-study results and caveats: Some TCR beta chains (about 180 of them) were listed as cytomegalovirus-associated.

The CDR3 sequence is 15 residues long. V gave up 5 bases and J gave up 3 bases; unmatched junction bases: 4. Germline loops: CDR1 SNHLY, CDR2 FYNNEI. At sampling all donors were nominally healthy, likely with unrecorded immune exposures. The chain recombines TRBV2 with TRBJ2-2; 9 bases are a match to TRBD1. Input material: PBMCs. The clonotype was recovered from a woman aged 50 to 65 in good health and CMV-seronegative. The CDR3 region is CASSSGTGYTGELFF. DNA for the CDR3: TGTGCCAGCAGTTCCGGGACAGGGTACACCGGGGAGCTGTTTTTT.